This TCR beta chain was observed in a study of graft-versus-host responses after intestinal transplantation. Study at large: Transplants were multivisceral, liver-intestinal, or isolated intestinal. General observations from the study: Allografts carried high graft-versus-host to host-versus-graft clonal ratios in patients having graft-donor T cell macrochimerism.

Sequencing was performed with immunoSEQ multiplex PCR; in TCRdb, only in-frame clones are kept and a portion is missing. The data contain under 100,000 clones, about 95% of them singletons. Concerning this clone itself: Its antigen is as yet unknown.

Germline V lookup: CDR1 SGHTA, CDR2 FQGNSA. The CDR3 has 11 amino acids. V lost 5 bases and J 8 bases, leaving 8 bases between the germline ends. This sample comprised unstimulated CD4+ T cells sorted from spleen or lymph node cells, obtained before transplant. The sequence came from a human donor who was the organ donor for an intestinal transplant. J is TRBJ2-3 and V is TRBV7-2; D gene uncertain. CDR3 sequence reads: CASSLQATQYF. The CDR3 DNA reads TGTGCCAGCAGCCTCCAAGCTACGCAGTATTTT.